The clone carrying this TCR beta chain was seen ten or more times. TCRdb independently ran MiXCR on the 5' RACE reads; one entry per CDR3 protein. The sample consists of some 350,000 distinct CDR3 sequences, around a tenth of them appearing once. This sample was included in a study of T cells after yellow fever vaccination. The junction had 15 bases not matched to a gene; V was cut back by 0 bases and J by 7 bases. The germline V gene has CDR1 SGDLS and CDR2 YYNGEE. The CDR3 extends over 19 amino acids. This sequence joins TRBV9 and TRBJ1-5; 11 bases map to TRBD1. The TCR comes from a man in his late teens or twenties who received the YFV17D yellow fever vaccine. Sequencing was performed on PBMCs, taken on the day of the first yellow fever vaccination. In DNA form, the CDR3 reads TGTGCCAGCAGCGTAGATAGTCGGGCGGTGGGACAGGGGGGACAGCCCCAGCATTTT. The encoded protein is CASSVDSRAVGQGGQPQHF.